This T cell receptor (beta chain) is from a study of shared clonotypes between healthy human individuals. Whole-study results and caveats: In general, naive subsets displayed greater estimated richness than memory subsets did. Genetic and exposure-history diversity was limited by the small donor number.

Germline V gene lookup returns CDR1 SGHNT and CDR2 YYREEE (reference sequence). The CDR3 covers 16 residues. Note on this clone: Its matching antigen is unknown.

Original data processing: ImmunoSEQ gave junction-only sequences without quality scores, so filtering differed. TCRdb's copy holds only in-frame clones and misses some; the assay was immunoSEQ multiplex PCR. Clonal size and the V and J genes are those of that table, whereas D and trimming came from the DNA. Of around 980,000 clones listed, about 84% are singletons. The study drew its donors from healthy HIV-negative adults without recent acute infections or vaccinations. What was sequenced was memory CD4+ T cells from PBMCs. The subset denotes: CD45RA-negative fraction. The chain links TRBV5-4 to TRBJ2-5; TRBD1 agrees at 9 bases. The J call is in doubt because the DNA end fits TRBJ2-7 better. This receptor was obtained from a man aged 18 to 30 in good health. Some clones in this sample may be carry-over from other donors' samples. CDR3 in amino acids: CASSPGTGSLSREQYF. Written as DNA, the CDR3 is TGTGCCAGCAGCCCCGGGACAGGGTCCTTGTCGCGCGAGCAGTACTTC.